The entry that follows covers one T cell receptor (beta chain) sequence. No antigen is known for it. The study ran its PCR with 60 Vbeta and 13 Jbeta primers. Only in-frame clones appear in the TCRdb table, and some are missing; sequencing was by immunoSEQ multiplex PCR. The profile shows more than 95,000 clones, roughly 85% of them singletons. This record comes from a study of cytomegalovirus exposure and HLA in healthy donors. Germline-derived CDR1 and CDR2 are SGHTA and FQGNSA. The CDR3 is 13 amino acids. The germline V and J ends were trimmed by 7 bases and 8 bases, with 17 bases remaining between them. Study outcomes and limitations: Presence/absence results assume similar sequencing depth per donor, which may not hold. Evidence from a later analysis indicated that most CMV-associated TCR beta chains looked HLA-restricted. Based on reports, TCR beta sequences accurately predicted HLA-A and HLA-B alleles for most subjects.

What was sequenced was PBMCs. The sequence derives from a man aged 55 to 69 in good health and CMV-seropositive. The chain uses TRBV7-2 and TRBJ1-1; D is possibly TRBD1 (6 bases). The CDR3 DNA sequence: TGTGCCAGCAAAACGGTGGGGGCAGTCGAAGCTTTCTTT. Translating it yields CASKTVGAVEAFF.